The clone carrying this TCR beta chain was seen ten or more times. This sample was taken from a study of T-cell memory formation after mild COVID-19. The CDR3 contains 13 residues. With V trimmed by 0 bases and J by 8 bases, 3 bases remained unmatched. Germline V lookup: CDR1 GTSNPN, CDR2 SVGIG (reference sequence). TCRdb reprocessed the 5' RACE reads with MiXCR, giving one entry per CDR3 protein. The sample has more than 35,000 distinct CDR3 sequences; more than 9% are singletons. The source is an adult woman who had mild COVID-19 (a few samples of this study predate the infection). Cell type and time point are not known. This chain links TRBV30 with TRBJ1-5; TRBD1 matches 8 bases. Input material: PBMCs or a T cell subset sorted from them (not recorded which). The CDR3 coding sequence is TGTGCCTGGAGTGTATCAGGGGGCAAGCCCCAGCATTTT. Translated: CAWSVSGGKPQHF.